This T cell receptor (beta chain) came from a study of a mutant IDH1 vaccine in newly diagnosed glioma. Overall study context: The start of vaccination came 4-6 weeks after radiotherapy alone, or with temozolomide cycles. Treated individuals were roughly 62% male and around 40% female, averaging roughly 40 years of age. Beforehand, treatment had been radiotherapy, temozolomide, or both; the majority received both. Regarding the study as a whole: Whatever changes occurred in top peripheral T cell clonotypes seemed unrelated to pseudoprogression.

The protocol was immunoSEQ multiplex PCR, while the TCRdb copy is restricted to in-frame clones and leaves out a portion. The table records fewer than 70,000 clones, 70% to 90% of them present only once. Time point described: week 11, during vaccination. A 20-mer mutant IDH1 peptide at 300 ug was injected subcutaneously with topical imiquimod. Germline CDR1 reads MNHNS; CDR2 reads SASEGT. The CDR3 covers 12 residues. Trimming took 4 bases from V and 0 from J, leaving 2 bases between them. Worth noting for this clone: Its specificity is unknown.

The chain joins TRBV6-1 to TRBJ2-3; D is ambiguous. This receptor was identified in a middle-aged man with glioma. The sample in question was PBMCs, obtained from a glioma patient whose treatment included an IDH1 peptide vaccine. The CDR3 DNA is TGTGCCAGCAGTGGAAGCACAGATACGCAGTATTTT. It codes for CASSGSTDTQYF.